The clone carrying this T cell receptor (beta chain) occurred a few times. The length of the CDR3 is 15 residues. Germline loops: CDR1 SGHNT, CDR2 YENEEA. The V end was cut by 3 bases, the J end by 6 bases, with 14 bases between. This specimen belongs to a study of T cells after yellow fever vaccination. The TCR cDNA carried a universal primer site and UMIs from 5'RACE template switching. TCRdb reanalysed the 5' RACE reads using MiXCR and keeps one entry per CDR3 protein. This table holds approximately 260,000 distinct CDR3 sequences, around 4.9% found once. This TCR derives from a man between 18 and 35 years old who received the YFV17D yellow fever vaccine. The starting material was CD4+ T cells sorted from PBMCs, obtained on the day of the yellow fever booster vaccination. The chain couples TRBV11-3 to TRBJ2-2; D remains unclear. CDR3 coding DNA: TGTGCCAGCAGCTTCTCTCACATGGGTGCCGGGGAGCTGTTTTTT. This sequence encodes CASSFSHMGAGELFF.